Listed here is a single T cell receptor beta chain. What it binds is not known. Peripheral blood came from all dose cohorts at three timepoints. This record belongs to a study of OX40 agonist ivuxolimab in advanced cancers. The overall study: Patients in the trial were receiving intravenous ivuxolimab every 2 weeks, at doses of 0.01 to 10 mg/kg.

Data came from immunoSEQ multiplex PCR; TCRdb stores just in-frame clones and leaves some out. This sample has under 45,000 clones, with roughly 69% found just once. Study findings and constraints: Some of the nonresponding patients also showed low levels of normalized T-cell clonal expansion. Relative to CD4+ cells, CD8+ T cells on average had more expanded clones.

This CDR3 contains 14 residues. V shed 3 bases and J shed 0 bases, with 7 bases lying between them. The germline V gene has CDR1 SGDLS and CDR2 YYNGEE. The TCR originated in an adult with an advanced solid tumor such as melanoma, head and neck, liver or kidney cancer. The rearrangement links TRBV9 to TRBJ1-3; D call uncertain. Sequencing used CD4+ or CD8+ T cells sorted from blood, obtained in a trial of the OX40 agonist ivuxolimab. The CDR3 loop is CASSEDHSGNTIYF. Here the CDR3 DNA reads TGTGCCAGCAGCGAGGATCACTCTGGAAACACCATATATTTT.